The 28 T cell receptor beta chains below come from one sample, sequenced in a study of patients and donors after allogeneic stem cell transplantation. Each CDR3 protein is one row after TCRdb ran MiXCR on the RT-PCR reads. The sample holds some 30,000 distinct CDR3 sequences, around 35% seen once. Sequenced: blood, either unsorted or a sorted T cell fraction (not recorded which). Every receptor here comes from a human donor who was either an allogeneic HSCT recipient or a stem cell or donor lymphocyte infusion donor (not recorded which). It is not recorded whose cells these are; they may come from a transplant donor.

This chain connects TRBV12-3 or TRBV12-4 to TRBJ1-2; D is undetermined. V was pared by 4 bases and J by 6 bases, with 12 bases between. This CDR3 is 13 amino acids long. Written as DNA, the CDR3 is TGTGCCAGCAGTTCCGACGGACGGGATGGCTACACCTTC. Encoded protein: CASSSDGRDGYTF.

This clonotype was found a few times. The rearrangement uses TRBV7-9 and TRBJ2-6; D unclear. Germline V lookup: CDR1 SEHNR, CDR2 FQNEAQ (reference sequence). Between the trimmed V and J ends, which lost 2 bases and 2 bases, there was a span of 13 bases. The CDR3 sequence is 17 residues long. The DNA of the CDR3 is TGTGCCAGCAGCTTATTCCCCTATAGAGCTGGGGCCAACGTCCTGACTTTC. Translating gives CASSLFPYRAGANVLTF.

A few counts support this clonotype. The chain couples TRBV25-1 to TRBJ2-7; 9 nucleotides line up with TRBD1. CDR1 and CDR2 from the germline V gene are MGHDK and SYGVNS. With V trimmed by 6 bases and J by 5 bases, 5 bases remained unmatched. The CDR3 consists of 13 residues. The CDR3: CASSGQGNDEQYV. The CDR3 region has the DNA TGTGCCAGCAGCGGACAGGGGAACGACGAGCAGTACGTC.

The chain couples TRBV27 to TRBJ2-1, with D tentatively TRBD2 (5 bases). Between the trimmed V and J ends, which lost 4 bases and 8 bases, there was a span of 15 bases. Germline loops: CDR1 MNHEY, CDR2 SMNVEV (reference sequence). The CDR3 covers 14 residues. CDR3 DNA: TGTGCCAGCAGTTATGGCGGGCTTTTGGATGAGCAGTTCTTC. This codes for CASSYGGLLDEQFF.

The chain recombines TRBV27 with TRBJ2-1, with D tentatively TRBD2 (6 bases). This CDR3 spans 14 amino acids. Trimming cost V 6 bases and J 0 bases, with 9 bases left between them. CDR1 and CDR2 from the germline V gene are MNHEY and SMNVEV (reference sequence). CDR3 nucleotide sequence: TGTGCCAGCAGAGGACTAAACTCCTACAATGAGCAGTTCTTC. Residues: CASRGLNSYNEQFF.

Many counts were recorded for this clonotype. This chain links TRBV5-1 with TRBJ1-5; D not certain. The CDR3 totals 14 residues. Germline V lookup: CDR1 SGHRS, CDR2 YFSETQ. Trimming pared 0 bases from V and 2 bases from J, leaving 6 bases between. The CDR3 nucleotides read TGCGCCAGCAGCTTGGACAGTCGCAATCAGCCCCAGCATTTT. The encoded protein is CASSLDSRNQPQHF.

The rearrangement joins TRBV20-1 to TRBJ1-6; D is unresolved. The V end was cut by 0 bases, the J end by 0 bases, with 6 bases between. The germline V gene has CDR1 DFQATT and CDR2 SNEGSKA (reference sequence). The CDR3 consists of 15 residues. Written as DNA, the CDR3 is TGCAGTGCTAGAGACGTTGGCTCCTATAATTCACCCCTCCACTTT. Translating gives CSARDVGSYNSPLHF.

The table lists this clonotype with a few counts. V usage is TRBV18 and J usage is TRBJ1-1; 8 bases fit TRBD1. The germline gives CDR1 KGHSH, CDR2 LQKENI. With V trimmed by 6 bases and J by 7 bases, 10 bases remained unmatched. The CDR3 totals 14 residues. CDR3 DNA sequence: TGTGCCAGCTCCCTGGGACAGGCGAGACTTGAAGCTTTCTTT. The encoded protein is CASSLGQARLEAFF. Filled out from reference TRBV18 and TRBJ1-1, the complete variable domain reads NAGVMQNPRHLVRRRGQEARLRCSPMKGHSHVYWYRQLPEEGLKFMVYLQKENIIDESGMPKERFSAEFPKEGPSILRIQQVVRGDSAAYFCASSLGQARLEAFFGQGTRLTVV.

This sequence joins TRBV12-3 or TRBV12-4 and TRBJ2-3, with 8 bases that match TRBD2. J gave up 1 base and V 6 bases, and 3 bases lay outside the gene matches. This CDR3 is 14 amino acids long. The CDR3 reads CASRRAGGTDTQYF. The CDR3 coding sequence is TGTGCCAGCAGGAGAGCGGGAGGCACAGATACGCAGTATTTT.

This chain connects TRBV6-2 or TRBV6-3 to TRBJ1-1; TRBD1 matches 7 bases. The J segment lost 8 bases and the V segment lost 5 bases, leaving 8 bases of the junction unmatched. Looked up from germline, CDR1 is MNHEY and CDR2 is SVGEGT. This CDR3 has 13 amino acids. This CDR3 is CASSQPGQNEAFF. The CDR3 region has the DNA TGTGCCAGCAGTCAGCCGGGACAGAACGAAGCTTTCTTT.

The chain employs TRBV16 and TRBJ2-3; D is undetermined. The CDR3 loop spans 12 amino acids. Germline V gene lookup returns CDR1 KGHSY and CDR2 FQNENV. V gave up 4 bases and J gave up 6 bases, with 8 bases separating them. Here the CDR3 DNA reads TGTGCCAGCAGCCCCGTCCCTGATACGCAGTATTTT. It yields the protein CASSPVPDTQYF.

This rearrangement joins TRBV4-3 to TRBJ1-1; D gene ambiguous. CDR1 is LGHNA, CDR2 YSLEER, per germline. The CDR3 is made up of 13 amino acids. Trimming left V 5 bases short and J 5 bases short, with 12 bases between. The CDR3 DNA is TGCGCCAGCAGCTCTAGAGGGAGAACTGAAGCTTTCTTT. It is translated as CASSSRGRTEAFF.

The chain is built from TRBV5-1 and TRBJ1-3; D is possibly TRBD1 (5 bases). CDR1 is SGHRS, CDR2 YFSETQ, per germline. Trimming removed 0 bases at V and 4 bases at J, with 14 bases between. The CDR3 runs to 16 residues. The CDR3 DNA reads TGCGCCAGCAGCTTGGCCTTCGGGGACTACGGAAACACCATATATTTT. Encoded protein: CASSLAFGDYGNTIYF.

This rearrangement joins TRBV20-1 to TRBJ1-2; D unclear. Germline values: CDR1 DFQATT, CDR2 SNEGSKA (reference sequence). Trimming removed 1 base from V and 3 bases from J, with 15 bases in between. The CDR3 is 15 residues long. The CDR3 nucleotides are TGCAGTGCTAGAGTTCTCGCGGACGGGGACTATGGCTACACCTTC. Amino acid sequence: CSARVLADGDYGYTF.

The genes are TRBV11-1 and TRBJ2-3, with 9 nucleotides matching TRBD2. CDR1 and CDR2 (germline): SGHAT, FQDESV (reference sequence). The CDR3 spans 16 residues. The junction had 8 bases not matched to a gene; V was cut back by 5 bases and J by 2 bases. The DNA for the CDR3 is TGTGCCAGCAGCAATCGACTAGCGGTATCCACAGATACGCAGTATTTT. This sequence encodes CASSNRLAVSTDTQYF.

This chain uses TRBV12-3 or TRBV12-4 with TRBJ2-5, with TRBD2 identical over 12 bases. The CDR3 loop spans 17 amino acids. Trimming took 4 bases from V and 3 from J; bases not matched to a gene: 9. In DNA form, the CDR3 reads TGTGCCAGCAGTTCAGTGACTAGCGGGGGCCATAAAGAGACCCAGTACTTC. Amino acid sequence: CASSSVTSGGHKETQYF.

The J gene is TRBJ2-2, the V gene TRBV24-1; possibly TRBD1 for D (5 bases). The germline gives CDR1 KGHDR, CDR2 SFDVKD. V dropped 5 bases and J dropped 2 bases, with 8 bases sitting between them. The CDR3 extends over 14 amino acids. The CDR3 sequence: CATSATANTGELFF. Written as DNA, the CDR3 is TGTGCCACCAGTGCGACAGCTAACACCGGGGAGCTGTTTTTT.

The chain uses TRBV20-1 and TRBJ2-7, with 10 positions matching TRBD2. V trimming: 6 bases; J trimming: 2 bases; junction bases outside the gene matches: 10. Germline CDR1 and CDR2: DFQATT and SNEGSKA (reference sequence). CDR3 size: 15 residues. The DNA of the CDR3 is TGCAGTGCCCAAGCGGCTAGCGGGAGACCCTACGAGCAGTACTTC. This codes for CSAQAASGRPYEQYF.

V is TRBV18 and J is TRBJ2-1, with 8 bases lining up with TRBD1. J lost 8 bases, V lost 3 bases, and 15 bases had no gene match. CDR3 length: 17 residues. Germline V gene data show CDR1 as KGHSH and CDR2 as LQKENI. This chain's CDR3 is CASSPVTGAGGLDEQFF. As DNA, the CDR3 is TGTGCCAGCTCACCCGTAACAGGGGCAGGGGGCTTGGATGAGCAGTTCTTC.

This clonotype was seen a few times. The rearrangement joins TRBV5-1 to TRBJ1-3; D gene ambiguous. Germline values: CDR1 SGHRS, CDR2 YFSETQ. Trimming took off 0 bases at V and 0 bases at J, with 7 bases between the two ends. The CDR3 has 15 amino acids. CDR3 loop: CASSLERPSGNTIYF. In nucleotides, the CDR3 is TGCGCCAGCAGCTTGGAGCGACCCTCTGGAAACACCATATATTTT. Looking up the rest from reference TRBV5-1 and TRBJ1-3 gives the full variable domain: KAGVTQTPRYLIKTRGQQVTLSCSPISGHRSVSWYQQTPGQGLQFLFEYFSETQRNKGNFPGRFSGRQFSNSRSEMNVSTLELGDSALYLCASSLERPSGNTIYFGEGSWLTVV.

A few counts support this clonotype. This chain uses TRBV12-3 or TRBV12-4 with TRBJ2-1; the D is unclear. The ends were cut back, 5 bases at V and 9 bases at J, with 17 bases in the middle. CDR3 length: 14 residues. CDR3 in amino acids: CASSPPVWFGEQFF. The CDR3 DNA reads TGTGCCAGCAGTCCGCCAGTGTGGTTTGGTGAGCAGTTCTTC.

The sample holds one count of this clonotype. The rearrangement uses TRBV9 and TRBJ2-1; D ambiguous. The CDR3 extends over 17 amino acids. With 0 bases removed from V and 0 bases from J, the gap between germline ends came to 13 bases. Germline V CDR1 and CDR2: SGDLS, YYNGEE. CDR3 nucleotide sequence: TGTGCCAGCAGCGTAGCCATGACCGGAACCTCCTACAATGAGCAGTTCTTC. Its protein product is CASSVAMTGTSYNEQFF.

The chain recombines TRBV29-1 with TRBJ1-1; no definite D call. This CDR3 has 10 residues. Trimming cost V 4 bases and J 7 bases, with 7 bases left between them. Germline CDR1 reads SQVTM; CDR2 reads ANQGSEA. Here the CDR3 DNA reads TGCAGCGTTGTTTCCATTGAAGCTTTCTTT. Translating it yields CSVVSIEAFF.

The chain employs TRBV12-3 or TRBV12-4 and TRBJ2-5; TRBD1 matches at 8 bases. With 6 bases clipped from V and 7 bases from J, the junction kept 10 bases outside the gene matches. The CDR3 is 14 residues long. CDR3 protein: CASSYSGGWGTQYF. The DNA of the CDR3 is TGTGCCAGCAGCTATTCAGGGGGCTGGGGGACCCAGTACTTC.

This chain connects TRBV7-8 to TRBJ2-2; the match to TRBD1 covers 8 bases. There are 17 residues in the CDR3. V was clipped by 4 bases and J by 0 bases; unmatched bases: 7. Looked up from germline, CDR1 is SGHVS and CDR2 is FQNEAQ. The CDR3 protein is CASSSEGQGSNTGELFF. In nucleotides, the CDR3 is TGTGCCAGCAGCTCGGAAGGACAGGGATCGAACACCGGGGAGCTGTTTTTT.

This clonotype was counted once. This chain links TRBV5-1 with TRBJ1-4, with D perhaps matching TRBD1 (5 bases). V lost 4 bases, J lost 7 bases, and 11 bases lay in between. The CDR3 sequence is 13 residues long. Germline values: CDR1 SGHRS, CDR2 YFSETQ. CDR3 bases: TGCGCCAGCAGCATGGACATATCTGAAAAACTGTTTTTT. Protein product: CASSMDISEKLFF.

The V and J genes are TRBV7-2 and TRBJ1-2, with D perhaps TRBD1 (6 bases). V was clipped by 1 base and J by 4 bases, with 13 bases between them. CDR3 length: 15 residues. Germline lookup yields CDR1 SGHTA and CDR2 FQGNSA. CDR3 residues: CASSLVAGATYGYTF. CDR3 nucleotides: TGTGCCAGCAGCTTAGTGGCAGGGGCTACCTATGGCTACACCTTC.

In this sample, this clonotype turned up a few times. V usage is TRBV12-3 or TRBV12-4 and J usage is TRBJ1-2; D possibly corresponds to TRBD1 (5 bases). The CDR3 runs 14 residues. The ends were cut back, 3 bases at V and 4 bases at J, with 12 bases in the middle. This chain's CDR3 is CASSLAGRSYGYTF. CDR3 DNA sequence: TGTGCCAGCAGTTTGGCAGGGCGGAGCTATGGCTACACCTTC.